This TCR beta chain comes out of a study of blood T cell repertoires in COVID-19. Study-wide background: T cells, B-cell-depleted T cells, or PBMCs supplied cDNA or gDNA.

Seattle cases were enrolled at active infection and followed longitudinally. Trimming pared 7 bases from V and 8 bases from J, leaving 18 bases between. CDR3 length: 14 amino acids. Assay used: immunoSEQ multiplex PCR; TCRdb lists only in-frame clones, some missing. Here the sample spans roughly 100,000 clones, approximately 90% being singletons. The TCR originated in a woman between 50 and 59 years old with COVID-19, enrolled during active disease. V is TRBV6-7 and J is TRBJ2-1, with D perhaps TRBD2 (5 bases). TRBV6-7 is identified as an open reading frame with a role that is uncertain. Sequenced input: peripheral blood. CDR3 sequence reads: CASTFRRGTDEQFF. For the CDR3, the DNA is TGTGCCAGCACCTTTCGTCGGGGTACCGATGAGCAGTTCTTC.